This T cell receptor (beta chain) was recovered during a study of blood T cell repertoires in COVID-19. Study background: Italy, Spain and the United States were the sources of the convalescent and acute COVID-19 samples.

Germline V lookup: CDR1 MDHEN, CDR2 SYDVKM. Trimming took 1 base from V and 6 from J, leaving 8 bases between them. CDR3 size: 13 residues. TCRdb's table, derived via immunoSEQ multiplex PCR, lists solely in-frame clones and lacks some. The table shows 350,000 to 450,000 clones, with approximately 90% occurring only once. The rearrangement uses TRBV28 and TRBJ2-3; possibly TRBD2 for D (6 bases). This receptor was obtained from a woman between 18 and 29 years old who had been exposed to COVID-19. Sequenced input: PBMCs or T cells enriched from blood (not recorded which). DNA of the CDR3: TGTGCCAGCAGTTTATACGGGGGTGATACGCAGTATTTT. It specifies CASSLYGGDTQYF. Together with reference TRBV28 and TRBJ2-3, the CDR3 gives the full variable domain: DVKVTQSSRYLVKRTGEKVFLECVQDMDHENMFWYRQDPGLGLRLIYFSYDVKMKEKGDIPEGYSVSREKKERFSLILESASTNQTSMYLCASSLYGGDTQYFGPGTRLTVL.